These 24 T cell receptor beta chains originate from one sample sequenced in a study of blood T cell repertoires in COVID-19. Generated by immunoSEQ multiplex PCR, the TCRdb table keeps only in-frame clones and is missing some. The table shows fewer than 250,000 clones, with 83% occurring only once. Sequencing used peripheral blood. The receptors come from a woman aged 50 to 60 with acute or convalescent COVID-19.

V gene TRBV19 combines with J gene TRBJ1-4; perhaps TRBD1 as D (5 bases). Trimming took 9 bases from V and 0 from J, leaving 8 bases between them. Germline loops: CDR1 LNHDA, CDR2 SQIVND (reference sequence). The CDR3 is 13 residues long. The CDR3 coding sequence is TGTGCCAGCCAGACAGCAACTAATGAAAAACTGTTTTTT. Protein product: CASQTATNEKLFF.

V is TRBV5-6 and J is TRBJ2-1, with 8 bases aligning to TRBD2. The J segment lost 7 bases and the V segment lost 4 bases, leaving 13 bases of the junction unmatched. CDR3 size: 16 residues. Looked up from germline, CDR1 is SGHDT and CDR2 is YYEEEE. The DNA for the CDR3 is TGTGCCAGCAGCCCATCCCTCGACGGGGGGGTTAATGAGCAGTTCTTC. Translation: CASSPSLDGGVNEQFF.

This chain's CDR3 is CASSQAAAVGGGYTF. In DNA form, the CDR3 reads TGCGCCAGCAGCCAAGCGGCGGCAGTGGGGGGGGGCTACACCTTC. The chain couples TRBV4-1 to TRBJ1-2; perhaps TRBD1 as D (5 bases). V gave up 1 base and J gave up 8 bases, with 17 bases separating them. This CDR3 is built from 15 residues. The V gene's germline CDR1 is MGHRA and CDR2 YSYEKL.

J is TRBJ1-1 and V is TRBV14, with D perhaps TRBD1 (6 bases). The CDR3 extends over 15 amino acids. Trimming shortened V by 4 bases and J by 2 bases, and 14 bases separated the two germline ends. Germline CDR1 reads SGHDN; CDR2 reads FVKESK. The CDR3 spells CASSLRTVGNTEAFF. CDR3 sequence (DNA): TGTGCCAGCAGCCTCAGGACAGTTGGAAACACTGAAGCTTTCTTT.

This chain joins TRBV9 and TRBJ2-5; tentatively, D is TRBD1 (5 bases). From germline, CDR1 is SGDLS and CDR2 YYNGEE. V was shortened by 0 bases and J by 3 bases, with 15 bases between the two germline ends. The CDR3 totals 16 residues. The CDR3 spells CASSVALGQGEETQYF. The CDR3 coding sequence is TGTGCCAGCAGCGTAGCTCTAGGGCAGGGCGAAGAGACCCAGTACTTC.

This clone was found once. The chain carries TRBV5-1 and TRBJ2-1; 12 nucleotides line up with TRBD2. Trimming took 0 bases from V and 8 from J; bases not matched to a gene: 9. CDR1 SGHRS and CDR2 YFSETQ come from the germline V gene. CDR3 length equals 17 residues. The CDR3 region is CASSLGLTSGRGDEQFF. DNA for the CDR3: TGCGCCAGCAGCTTGGGGCTGACTAGCGGGAGAGGCGATGAGCAGTTCTTC.

V and J are TRBV7-3 and TRBJ2-3, with no clear D. With 5 bases removed from V and 0 bases from J, the gap between germline ends came to 18 bases. The CDR3 covers 17 residues. The germline V gene encodes CDR1 SGHTA and CDR2 FQGTGA. The CDR3 here is CASSLTGGGHSTDTQYF. CDR3 coding DNA: TGTGCCAGCAGCCTCACTGGTGGCGGTCATAGCACAGATACGCAGTATTTT. Looking up the rest from reference TRBV7-3 and TRBJ2-3 gives the full variable domain: GAGVSQTPSNKVTEKGKYVELRCDPISGHTALYWYRQSLGQGPEFLIYFQGTGAADDSGLPNDRFFAVRPEGSVSTLKIQRTERGDSAVYLCASSLTGGGHSTDTQYFGPGTRLTVL.

The chain has TRBV28 and TRBJ2-3, with D perhaps TRBD1 (5 bases). V was trimmed by 6 bases and J by 2 bases, leaving 21 bases between them. The germline CDR1 and CDR2 sequences are MDHEN and SYDVKM. This CDR3 is built from 17 residues. The CDR3 loop reads CASRPLLTTDLTDTQYF. Written as DNA, the CDR3 is TGTGCCAGCAGACCTCTTTTAACGACAGACCTCACAGATACGCAGTATTTT.

The chain is built from TRBV11-3 and TRBJ2-1; D remains ambiguous. CDR3 length: 13 residues. Trimming stripped 5 bases from V and 3 bases from J, with 8 bases between. From germline, CDR1 is SGHNT and CDR2 YENEEA. The CDR3 region is CASSEEGYNEQFF. CDR3 nucleotide sequence: TGTGCCAGCAGCGAGGAAGGCTACAATGAGCAGTTCTTC.

The V and J genes are TRBV5-6 and TRBJ1-3; 7 positions agree with TRBD1. CDR3 length equals 16 residues. CDR1 SGHDT and CDR2 YYEEEE come from the germline V gene. Trimming cost V 4 bases and J 2 bases; bases outside gene matches: 9. CDR3 coding DNA: TGTGCCAGCAGCCCGGGACAGCCCAAAGCTGGAAACACCATATATTTT. Protein: CASSPGQPKAGNTIYF.

This clone was seen a handful of times. This chain links TRBV27 with TRBJ2-1; D might be TRBD2 (5 bases). CDR1 is MNHEY, CDR2 SMNVEV, per germline (reference sequence). The CDR3 has 15 amino acids. V was shortened by 1 base and J by 4 bases, with 11 bases between the two germline ends. In DNA, the CDR3 is TGTGCCAGCAGTTTATTAGGGCAGCGGTACAATGAGCAGTTCTTC. Its translation is CASSLLGQRYNEQFF.

V usage is TRBV27 and J usage is TRBJ2-3, with D perhaps matching TRBD2 (6 bases). The germline gives CDR1 MNHEY, CDR2 SMNVEV (reference sequence). The CDR3 covers 14 residues. The V and J ends lost 1 base and 6 bases respectively, with 11 bases between them. The CDR3 protein is CASSLLMEGDTQYF. The CDR3, as DNA: TGTGCCAGCAGTTTATTAATGGAGGGGGATACGCAGTATTTT.

The chain employs TRBV4-1 and TRBJ2-7; weak D call: TRBD2 (5 bases). V gave up 1 base and J gave up 6 bases, with 16 bases separating them. Germline CDR1 MGHRA, CDR2 YSYEKL. The CDR3 consists of 15 residues. This CDR3 is CASSQAYPSGFEQYF. CDR3 bases: TGCGCCAGCAGCCAAGCCTACCCGTCGGGGTTCGAGCAGTACTTC.

This clone was recorded a few times. The chain has TRBV19 and TRBJ2-4; TRBD1 is a possible D gene (5 bases). With 0 bases removed from V and 6 bases from J, the gap between germline ends came to 9 bases. The V gene's germline CDR1 is LNHDA and CDR2 SQIVND (reference sequence). The CDR3 is made up of 14 amino acids. CDR3 protein: CASSIDRQTNIQYF. CDR3 bases: TGTGCCAGTAGTATAGATCGACAGACAAACATTCAGTACTTC.

The V call is TRBV18, the J call TRBJ2-7; 11 nucleotides align to TRBD2. There are 16 residues in the CDR3. Germline values: CDR1 KGHSH, CDR2 LQKENI. Trimming at V came to 2 bases and at J to 4 bases, leaving 7 bases not matched to a gene. CDR3: CASSPTGLAAYYEQYF. CDR3 in DNA: TGTGCCAGCTCACCAACGGGACTAGCGGCTTATTACGAGCAGTACTTC.

This clone has just one count. The chain has TRBV7-9 and TRBJ1-5; D gene uncertain. Trimming shortened V by 2 bases and J by 4 bases, and 6 bases separated the two germline ends. Looked up from germline, CDR1 is SEHNR and CDR2 is FQNEAQ (reference sequence). The CDR3 is made up of 13 amino acids. This chain's CDR3 is CASSLLENQPQHF. The CDR3 DNA follows: TGTGCCAGCAGCTTACTTGAGAATCAGCCCCAGCATTTT.

V usage is TRBV5-6 and J usage is TRBJ1-4; 10 nucleotides agree with TRBD1. The J segment lost 7 bases and the V segment lost 7 bases, leaving 7 bases of the junction unmatched. Germline CDR1 is SGHDT and CDR2 is YYEEEE. The CDR3 spans 14 residues. The CDR3 protein is CASSRQGAGEKLFF. As DNA, the CDR3 is TGTGCCAGCTCCCGACAGGGGGCTGGTGAAAAACTGTTTTTT.

The V and J genes are TRBV5-1 and TRBJ2-7; 9 bases match TRBD2. CDR3 size: 15 residues. Germline V CDR1 and CDR2: SGHRS, YFSETQ. J gave up 7 bases and V 3 bases, and 11 bases lay outside the gene matches. The CDR3 DNA follows: TGCGCCAGCAGCTCGGCGGGGGGGAGGCCCAGTGAGCAGTACTTC. Its translation is CASSSAGGRPSEQYF.

The chain joins TRBV5-6 to TRBJ1-2; D is undetermined. The germline V and J ends were trimmed by 3 bases and 0 bases, with 12 bases remaining between them. CDR1 and CDR2 (germline): SGHDT, YYEEEE. This CDR3 contains 15 residues. CDR3 DNA: TGTGCCAGCAGCTACGGTCATAGTTCTAACTATGGCTACACCTTC. It translates to CASSYGHSSNYGYTF.

This chain connects TRBV4-2 to TRBJ2-1; D not resolved. The CDR3 contains 17 residues. The V gene's germline CDR1 is LGHNA and CDR2 YNFKEQ. Trimming pared 1 base from V and 6 bases from J, leaving 19 bases between. The CDR3: CASSQVSSVAYFNEQFF. The CDR3 nucleotides read TGTGCCAGCAGCCAAGTGTCATCGGTCGCGTATTTCAATGAGCAGTTCTTC.

The gene calls are TRBV29-1 and TRBJ1-1, with 8 bases fitting TRBD1. V was clipped by 5 bases and J by 1 base; unmatched bases: 6. Germline loops: CDR1 SQVTM, CDR2 ANQGSEA. The CDR3 spans 14 residues. The CDR3 reads CSVRETGGNTEAFF. For the CDR3, the DNA is TGCAGCGTTAGGGAAACAGGGGGGAACACTGAAGCTTTCTTT.

The chain joins TRBV29-1 to TRBJ1-1; 11 bases match TRBD1. Germline CDR1 is SQVTM and CDR2 is ANQGSEA. The CDR3 covers 12 residues. After removal of 6 bases from V and 8 bases from J, the junction contained 5 bases not matched to a gene. CDR3 sequence (DNA): TGCAGCGTCTCCCGGGACAGGGGGGAAGCTTTCTTT. Translation: CSVSRDRGEAFF. Drawing the rest from reference TRBV29-1 and TRBJ1-1, the complete variable domain is SAVISQKPSRDICQRGTSLTIQCQVDSQVTMMFWYRQQPGQSLTLIATANQGSEATYESGFVIDKFPISRPNLTFSTLTVSNMSPEDSSIYLCSVSRDRGEAFFGQGTRLTVV.

The V gene is TRBV11-2, the J gene TRBJ2-7; possibly TRBD1 for D (6 bases). In germline, CDR1 is SGHAT, CDR2 FQNNGV. The V end lost 1 base, the J end lost 6 bases, and 13 bases lay between the germline ends. The CDR3 runs 14 residues. The CDR3 protein is CASSLVPGAGEQYF. In DNA form, the CDR3 reads TGTGCCAGCAGCTTAGTCCCAGGGGCTGGCGAGCAGTACTTC. Based on the CDR3 plus reference TRBV11-2 and TRBJ2-7, the full variable domain is EAGVAQSPRYKIIEKRQSVAFWCNPISGHATLYWYQQILGQGPKLLIQFQNNGVVDDSQLPKDRFSAERLKGVDSTLKIQPAKLEDSAVYLCASSLVPGAGEQYFGPGTRLTVT.

The chain carries TRBV24-1 and TRBJ2-1, with 11 bases lining up with TRBD2. V was clipped by 5 bases and J by 7 bases; unmatched bases: 12. Looked up from germline, CDR1 is KGHDR and CDR2 is SFDVKD. CDR3 size: 17 residues. The CDR3 is CATSAPLAGGSPNEQFF. For the CDR3, the DNA is TGTGCCACCAGTGCTCCGTTAGCGGGAGGGTCGCCTAATGAGCAGTTCTTC.